This TCR beta chain was identified in a study of early T cells in non-severe SARS-CoV-2 infection. Study details: Sequenced bulk RNA came from whole blood that was unsorted, and chains were unpaired.

The ends were cut back, 2 bases at V and 3 bases at J, with 7 bases in the middle. This CDR3 has 14 amino acids. Germline CDR1 and CDR2: SGHVS and FQNEAQ. Researchers attached unique molecular identifiers to individual cDNA molecules. MiXCR was run by TCRdb on the 5' RACE reads, yielding one entry per CDR3 protein. In the table there are about 80,000 distinct CDR3 sequences, more than 10% of which are singletons. General observations from the study: Using VDJdb, the matching emphasized anti-spike CD8 responses while missing private and CD4 specificities.

In the case of this clonotype: Its matching antigen is unknown.

The source material was whole blood. The chain joins TRBV7-8 to TRBJ2-2; D is undetermined. The clonotype comes from an adult who was a healthcare worker with PCR-confirmed SARS-CoV-2 infection or an uninfected control (not recorded which). The DNA of the CDR3 is TGTGCCAGCAGCTTAAGAAAGGACACCGGGGAGCTGTTTTTT. The encoded protein is CASSLRKDTGELFF.